This TCR beta chain was sequenced in a study of blood T cell repertoires in COVID-19. At the level of the study: COVID-19 samples, acute and convalescent, were from the United States, Italy and Spain. Sample material is recorded as cDNA or gDNA derived from T cells, B-cell-depleted T cells, or PBMCs.

As processed by the authors: Amplification of reference gene primers provided the estimated nucleated cell counts. TCRdb's table, derived via immunoSEQ multiplex PCR, lists solely in-frame clones and lacks some. That table gives V, J and clone size, and the DNA gave D and trimming. The repertoire holds roughly 250,000 clones, with about nine tenths as singletons. Germline V lookup: CDR1 MNHEY, CDR2 SMNVEV (reference sequence). This CDR3 region has 15 residues. With 6 bases clipped from V and 0 bases from J, the junction kept 4 bases outside the gene matches. Participant-given clinical history determined each cohort assignment.

The sequenced material came from PBMCs or T cells enriched from blood (not recorded which). The receptor was derived from a woman aged 40 to 50 with acute COVID-19. The V gene is TRBV27, the J gene TRBJ1-4; 7 bases align to TRBD1. CDR3 DNA: TGTGCCAGCAGGCACAGGGGAACAACTAATGAAAAACTGTTTTTT. Translation gives CASRHRGTTNEKLFF. The complete variable domain, with remaining parts taken from reference TRBV27 and TRBJ1-4, reads EAQVTQNPRYLITVTGKKLTVTCSQNMNHEYMSWYRQDPGLGLRQIYYSMNVEVTDKGDVPEGYKVSRKEKRNFPLILESPSPNQTSLYFCASRHRGTTNEKLFFGSGTQLSVL.